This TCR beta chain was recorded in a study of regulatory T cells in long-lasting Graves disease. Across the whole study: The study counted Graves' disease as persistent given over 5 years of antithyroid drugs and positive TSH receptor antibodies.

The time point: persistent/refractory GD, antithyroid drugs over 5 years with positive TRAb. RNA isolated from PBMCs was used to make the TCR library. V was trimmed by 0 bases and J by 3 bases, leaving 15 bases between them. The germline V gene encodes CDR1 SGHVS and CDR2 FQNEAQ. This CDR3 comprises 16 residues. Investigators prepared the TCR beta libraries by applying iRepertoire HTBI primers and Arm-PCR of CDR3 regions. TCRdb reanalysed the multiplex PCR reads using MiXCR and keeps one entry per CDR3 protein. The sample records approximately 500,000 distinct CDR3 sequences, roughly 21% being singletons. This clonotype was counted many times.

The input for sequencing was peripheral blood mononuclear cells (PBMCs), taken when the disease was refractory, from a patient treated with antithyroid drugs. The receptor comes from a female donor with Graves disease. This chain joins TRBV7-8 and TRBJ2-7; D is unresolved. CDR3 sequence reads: CASSLAFASGNYEQYF. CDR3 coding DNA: TGTGCCAGCAGCTTAGCGTTCGCCAGTGGAAACTACGAGCAGTACTTC.